This TCR beta chain originates from a study of radiotherapy plus CTLA-4 blockade in lung cancer. General study results and limits: Researchers report tumor-derived TCR clones expanding in blood after radiotherapy plus ipilimumab.

Clones were sequenced by immunoSEQ multiplex PCR, and TCRdb holds only the in-frame ones, with some missing. The data contain more than 95,000 clones, 78% of them seen just once; the ten biggest clones take up roughly 5.3%. The trim removed 2 bases at V and 0 bases at J, leaving 24 bases unmatched. The CDR3 consists of 23 residues. Per germline, CDR1 GTSNPN and CDR2 SVGIG (reference sequence). For this clone: Antigen specificity is unknown.

The sequencing here drew on peripheral blood, taken from a patient treated with radiotherapy plus ipilimumab. This clonotype originated in a human donor with non-small cell lung cancer who had a partial response to radiotherapy plus ipilimumab. The V and J genes are TRBV30 and TRBJ2-1, with 11 positions matching TRBD2. CDR3 sequence (DNA): TGTGCCTGGAGTCCTCATAGCGGGAGGGTTTTGTCCCGGGACATGAGCTCCTACAATGAGCAGTTCTTC. It yields the protein CAWSPHSGRVLSRDMSSYNEQFF.